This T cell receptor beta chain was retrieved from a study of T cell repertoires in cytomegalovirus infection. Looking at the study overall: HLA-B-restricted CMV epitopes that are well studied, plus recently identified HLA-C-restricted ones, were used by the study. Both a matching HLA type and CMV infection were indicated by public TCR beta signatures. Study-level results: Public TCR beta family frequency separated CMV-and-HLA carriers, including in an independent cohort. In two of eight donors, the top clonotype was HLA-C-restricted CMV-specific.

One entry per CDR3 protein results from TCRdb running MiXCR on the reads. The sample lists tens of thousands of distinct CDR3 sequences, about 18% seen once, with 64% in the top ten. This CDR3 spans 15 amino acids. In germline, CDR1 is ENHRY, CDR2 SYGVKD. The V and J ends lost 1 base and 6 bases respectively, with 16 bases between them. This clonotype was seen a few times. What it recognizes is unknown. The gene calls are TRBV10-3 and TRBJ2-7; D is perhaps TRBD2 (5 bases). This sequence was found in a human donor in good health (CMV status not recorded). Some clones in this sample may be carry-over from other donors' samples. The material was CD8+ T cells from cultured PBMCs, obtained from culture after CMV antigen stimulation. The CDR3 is CAISEFADSRGEQYF. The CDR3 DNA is TGTGCCATCAGTGAGTTCGCGGATAGTCGGGGCGAGCAGTACTTC.